Listed below are T cell receptor beta chains from one sample, sequenced in a study of spatial heterogeneity in lung cancer. In TCRdb, the 5' RACE reads were re-called with MiXCR into one record per CDR3 protein. The table includes over 75,000 distinct CDR3 sequences, approximately 21% detected once. Sequenced material: PBMCs, taken at surgery. These receptors all come from a male donor with early-stage non-small cell lung cancer. Both conserved end residues are part of each CDR3. A D gene is named only where the DNA matches it firmly. The listing skips clone size in some rows; elsewhere it reads once, few, many or a size class.

>few|TRBD2|TRBV4-1|TRBJ2-5|16
CASSQALAESQETQYF
TGCGCCAGCAGCCAAGCTCTAGCGGAGTCCCAAGAGACCCAGTACTTC
>NA|TRBD2|TRBV12-3/TRBV12-4|TRBJ2-3|17
CASSPRVLAVSTDTQYF
TGTGCCAGCAGTCCTAGGGTCCTAGCGGTTAGCACAGATACGCAGTATTTT
>NA|NA|TRBV5-1|TRBJ2-1|15
CASSSARGVYNEQFF
TGCGCCAGCAGCTCGGCGAGGGGGGTATACAATGAGCAGTTCTTC
>few|NA|TRBV28|TRBJ2-7|12
CASSLSLYEQYF
TGTGCCAGCAGTTTAAGTTTATACGAGCAGTACTTC
>few|NA|TRBV7-6|TRBJ1-6|15
CASSLGGRDNSPLHF
TGTGCCAGCAGCTTAGGAGGGCGCGATAATTCACCCCTCCACTTT
>NA|NA|TRBV7-2|TRBJ1-5|16
CASSLDGRGQGQPQHF
TGTGCCAGCAGCTTAGACGGGCGGGGGCAAGGTCAGCCCCAGCATTTT
>few|TRBD2|TRBV11-2|TRBJ2-1|14
CASIGTSIYNEQFF
TGTGCCAGCATCGGGACTAGCATCTACAATGAGCAGTTCTTC
>few|TRBD1|TRBV6-1|TRBJ1-2|16
CASSPHGQGHNYGYTF
TGTGCCAGCAGTCCCCATGGACAGGGCCATAACTATGGCTACACCTTC
>few|NA|TRBV30|TRBJ1-1|13
CAWSVLRGAGAFF
TGTGCCTGGAGTGTACTCAGGGGCGCGGGAGCTTTCTTT
>few|TRBD2|TRBV20-1|TRBJ2-3|15
CSGLGTSIGRDTQYF
TGCAGTGGGCTCGGGACTAGCATTGGTAGGGATACGCAGTATTTT
>NA|TRBD1|TRBV6-5|TRBJ2-5|13
CASSPGQGKTQYF
TGTGCCAGCAGTCCCGGACAGGGCAAGACCCAGTACTTC
>many|NA|TRBV7-3|TRBJ1-1|13
CASSLRPNTEAFF
TGTGCCAGCAGCTTACGGCCGAACACTGAAGCTTTCTTT
>NA|NA|TRBV20-1|TRBJ2-3|14
CSASIFVGADTQYF
TGCAGTGCTAGTATATTTGTAGGGGCAGATACGCAGTATTTT
>few|NA|TRBV6-5|TRBJ2-1|13
CASRVAPNHEQFF
TGTGCCAGCAGGGTCGCCCCAAACCATGAGCAGTTCTTC
>NA|NA|TRBV19|TRBJ1-2|14
CASSIGTANYGYTF
TGTGCCAGTAGTATAGGGACAGCAAACTATGGCTACACCTTC
>NA|TRBD2|TRBV20-1|TRBJ2-7|16
CSARDRLAEIHYEQYF
TGCAGTGCTAGAGACAGACTAGCGGAGATCCACTACGAGCAGTACTTC
>NA|NA|TRBV29-1|TRBJ1-2|12
CSAIDRNYGYTF
TGCAGCGCGATTGACAGGAACTATGGCTACACCTTC
>NA|TRBD2|TRBV7-2|TRBJ2-5|16
CASSLGGTLGQETQYF
TGTGCCAGCAGCTTGGGGGGGACCCTCGGGCAAGAGACCCAGTACTTC
>few|NA|TRBV27|TRBJ1-2|14
CASSPWGPGYGYTF
TGTGCCAGCAGTCCCTGGGGGCCTGGCTATGGCTACACCTTC
>NA|NA|TRBV7-3|TRBJ2-2|16
CASSLKAGTSTGELFF
TGTGCCAGCAGCTTAAAGGCAGGGACGAGCACCGGGGAGCTGTTTTTT
>NA|TRBD2|TRBV9|TRBJ2-3|18
CASSYGTSGRGYTDTQYF
TGTGCCAGCAGCTACGGGACTAGCGGGAGAGGGTACACAGATACGCAGTATTTT
>few|NA|TRBV7-2|TRBJ2-3|15
CASSYSGRPADTQYF
TGTGCCAGCAGCTACTCGGGAAGACCTGCAGATACGCAGTATTTT
>medium-sized|TRBD2|TRBV27|TRBJ2-5|15
CASSLSSGAPETQYF
TGTGCCAGCAGTTTGTCCAGCGGGGCCCCGGAGACCCAGTACTTC
>NA|TRBD1|TRBV30|TRBJ2-3|14
CAWRSGQGPDTQYF
TGTGCCTGGAGATCTGGACAGGGACCAGATACGCAGTATTTT
>NA|NA|TRBV28|TRBJ2-5|11
CASSLMETQYF
TGTGCCAGCAGTTTGATGGAGACCCAGTACTTC
>few|NA|TRBV20-1|TRBJ2-7|14
CSARPRQGGYEQYF
TGCAGTGCTAGACCTCGACAGGGAGGGTACGAGCAGTACTTC
>NA|NA|TRBV7-3|TRBJ2-3|14
CASSLNSGTDTQYF
TGTGCCAGCAGCTTAAACAGTGGCACAGATACGCAGTATTTT
>NA|TRBD1|TRBV10-3|TRBJ2-5|16
CAISEPVDRAEETQYF
TGTGCCATCAGTGAGCCAGTGGACAGGGCTGAAGAGACCCAGTACTTC
>once|NA|TRBV12-3/TRBV12-4|TRBJ2-1|15
CASSYAEVRYNEQFF
TGTGCCAGCAGTTATGCAGAGGTACGGTACAATGAGCAGTTCTTC
>NA|NA|TRBV5-1|TRBJ2-2|13
CASSFQVPGELFF
TGCGCCAGCAGCTTCCAGGTCCCCGGGGAGCTGTTTTTT
>few|TRBD1|TRBV29-1|TRBJ1-2|16
CSVEDRTGRANYGYTF
TGCAGCGTTGAAGACCGGACAGGCCGAGCTAACTATGGCTACACCTTC
>few|TRBD2|TRBV10-3|TRBJ2-1|16
CAIRGAGSGAYNEQFF
TGTGCCATCAGGGGCGCGGGGAGCGGGGCCTACAATGAGCAGTTCTTC
>NA|TRBD2|TRBV11-3|TRBJ2-1|17
CASSLPHGLAGRDEQFF
TGTGCCAGCAGCTTACCCCACGGGCTAGCGGGGCGGGATGAGCAGTTCTTC
>NA|TRBD1|TRBV5-1|TRBJ2-1|16
CASSISPGQGYNEQFF
TGCGCCAGCAGCATCTCCCCGGGACAGGGTTACAATGAGCAGTTCTTC
>few|TRBD2|TRBV18|TRBJ2-1|16
CASSASGGSSYNEQFF
TGTGCCAGCTCCGCTTCGGGGGGGAGCTCCTACAATGAGCAGTTCTTC
>NA|TRBD2|TRBV7-8|TRBJ2-3|19
CASSLAGTGTSGGTDTQYF
TGTGCCAGCAGCTTAGCGGGGACCGGGACTAGCGGGGGGACAGATACGCAGTATTTT
>many|NA|TRBV9|TRBJ2-1|15
CASSASEGSYNEQFF
TGTGCCAGCAGCGCGAGCGAGGGCTCCTACAATGAGCAGTTCTTC
>many|TRBD1|TRBV6-5|TRBJ2-1|15
CASSYSTGGSNEQFF
TGTGCCAGCAGTTACTCGACAGGGGGTTCCAATGAGCAGTTCTTC
>many|NA|TRBV28|TRBJ1-2|11
CASSWRMGYTF
TGTGCCAGCAGTTGGCGGATGGGCTACACCTTC
>few|NA|TRBV7-2|TRBJ2-3|16
CASSPRSGGSTDTQYF
TGTGCCAGCAGCCCCAGATCGGGGGGCTCTACAGATACGCAGTATTTT
>NA|TRBD2|TRBV2|TRBJ2-7|14
CASRTSGASYEQYF
TGTGCCAGCAGGACTAGCGGGGCCTCCTACGAGCAGTACTTC
>NA|NA|TRBV28|TRBJ1-1|15
CASSLPTGMNTEAFF
TGTGCCAGCAGTTTACCCACAGGGATGAACACTGAAGCTTTCTTT
>few|NA|TRBV6-5|TRBJ2-1|12
CASSYTGGEQFF
TGTGCCAGCAGTTACACCGGAGGTGAGCAGTTCTTC
>few|NA|TRBV18|TRBJ2-3|14
CASSPQGTTDTQYF
TGTGCCAGCTCACCACAAGGGACCACAGATACGCAGTATTTT
>few|NA|TRBV6-5|TRBJ1-2|16
CASRVWPMGGPYGYTF
TGTGCCAGCAGAGTTTGGCCAATGGGGGGCCCCTATGGCTACACCTTC
>NA|NA|TRBV9|TRBJ2-2|15
CASSVLWENTGELFF
TGTGCCAGCAGCGTATTATGGGAAAACACCGGGGAGCTGTTTTTT
>NA|NA|TRBV7-9|TRBJ1-1|16
CASSPSGARRNTEAFF
TGTGCCAGCAGCCCCTCAGGGGCTCGGAGGAACACTGAAGCTTTCTTT
>NA|TRBD2|TRBV27|TRBJ2-3|18
CASSSLLSGRAVGDTQYF
TGTGCCAGCAGTTCCCTCCTCAGCGGGAGGGCCGTGGGAGATACGCAGTATTTT
>NA|NA|TRBV3-1|TRBJ2-5|15
CASSLKVGGRETQYF
TGTGCCAGCAGCTTAAAGGTGGGGGGTCGGGAGACCCAGTACTTC